This TCR beta chain appears in the sequencing data of a study of technical replicates of blood from a few donors. This table comes from immunoSEQ multiplex PCR, and its TCRdb copy is limited to in-frame clones, with some not included. The table lists tens of thousands of clones, about 95% of them singletons. Trimming cost V 6 bases and J 2 bases; bases outside gene matches: 4. The CDR3 spans 15 residues. From germline, CDR1 is MGHRA and CDR2 YSYEKL. The sequence was collected from a human donor in good health. This sequence joins TRBV4-1 and TRBJ2-7; TRBD2 matches at 13 bases. Sequencing input: T cells isolated from PBMCs. The chain's CDR3 is CASRRLAGGPYEQYF. For the CDR3, the DNA is TGCGCCAGCAGGCGACTAGCGGGAGGTCCCTACGAGCAGTACTTC.